A single sample gave rise to the 29 T cell receptor beta chains below, sequenced in a study of TIL therapy for anti-PD-1-resistant metastatic lung cancer. The immunoSEQ assay was v3. Assay: immunoSEQ multiplex PCR; the TCRdb copy retains only in-frame clones and omits some. Here the sample spans some 15,000 clones, about 82% being singletons. Noted time point: pre-treatment sample, taken before nivolumab and TIL therapy. The sequencing used blood, collected at baseline. These receptors all come from a person aged 25 to 85 with non-small cell lung cancer.

This clone was seen more than once but under ten times. The V gene is TRBV7-3, the J gene TRBJ2-7; 10 bases agree with TRBD1. This CDR3 is built from 13 residues. Germline V CDR1 and CDR2: SGHTA, FQGTGA. V was pared by 5 bases and J by 4 bases, with 2 bases of the junction left unmatched. The CDR3 is CASSQDRGYEQYF. CDR3 coding DNA: TGTGCCAGCAGCCAGGACAGGGGGTACGAGCAGTACTTC.

For the CDR3, the DNA is TGCAGCGTTGAAGCAGTCTACAATGAGCAGTTCTTC. Its protein product is CSVEAVYNEQFF. The rearrangement links TRBV29-1 to TRBJ2-1; D remains unclear. The CDR3 is 12 amino acids. The V gene's germline CDR1 is SQVTM and CDR2 ANQGSEA. The V end was cut by 1 base, the J end by 3 bases, with 4 bases between.

This chain links TRBV7-8 with TRBJ2-2; 8 bases are shared with TRBD1. V shed 4 bases and J 1 base; nucleotides not matched to a gene: 2. The CDR3 is 15 amino acids. CDR1 is SGHVS, CDR2 FQNEAQ, per germline. The CDR3 DNA reads as TGTGCCAGCAGCTCTACAGGGGGGAACACCGGGGAGCTGTTTTTT. Translated, it gives CASSSTGGNTGELFF. The complete variable domain, with remaining parts taken from reference TRBV7-8 and TRBJ2-2, reads GAGVSQSPRYKVAKRGQDVALRCDPISGHVSLFWYQQALGQGPEFLTYFQNEAQLDKSGLPSDRFFAERPEGSVSTLKIQRTQQEDSAVYLCASSSTGGNTGELFFGEGSRLTVL.

This clone was found a few times. The chain joins TRBV30 to TRBJ1-6; no firm D call. The CDR3 is 15 amino acids. The V gene's germline CDR1 is GTSNPN and CDR2 SVGIG (reference sequence). Trimming took off 3 bases at V and 8 bases at J, with 17 bases between the two ends. Here the CDR3 DNA reads TGTGCCTGGAGGAGGCCCGGCGGAAGTTATTCACCCCTCCACTTT. The encoded protein is CAWRRPGGSYSPLHF.

V and J are TRBV4-2 and TRBJ2-5, with D maybe TRBD1 (5 bases). The J call could be wrong; TRBJ2-7 is a better fit for the DNA end. The germline gives CDR1 LGHNA, CDR2 YNFKEQ. The CDR3 runs 14 residues. The CDR3 here is CASSGTVGAYEQYF. The CDR3 nucleotides are TGTGCCAGCAGCGGAACAGTAGGGGCCTACGAGCAGTACTTC.

The chain links TRBV19 to TRBJ1-1; D is uncertain. The V gene's germline CDR1 is LNHDA and CDR2 SQIVND (reference sequence). This CDR3 spans 15 amino acids. The V and J ends lost 5 bases and 3 bases respectively, with 16 bases between them. The CDR3 protein is CASSGPGGGDTEAFF. Here the CDR3 DNA reads TGTGCCAGTAGTGGTCCGGGAGGTGGCGACACTGAAGCTTTCTTT.

The chain recombines TRBV6-5 with TRBJ2-2; unclear D gene. The CDR3 spans 14 residues. Between the trimmed V and J ends, which lost 0 bases and 5 bases, there was a span of 7 bases. Germline V lookup: CDR1 MNHEY, CDR2 SVGAGI. The CDR3 nucleotides read TGTGCCAGCAGTTACTCTGCCGGTACCGGGGAGCTGTTTTTT. Its protein is CASSYSAGTGELFF.

The V and J genes are TRBV27 and TRBJ2-7; TRBD2 aligns across 9 bases. This CDR3 has 15 residues. The trim removed 0 bases at V and 4 bases at J, leaving 4 bases unmatched. Germline V gene lookup returns CDR1 MNHEY and CDR2 SMNVEV (reference sequence). CDR3 nucleotide sequence: TGTGCCAGCAGTTTATCTCTAGCGGGGTCGTACGAGCAGTACTTC. Translation gives CASSLSLAGSYEQYF.

J is TRBJ2-5 and V is TRBV14, with 9 bases that match TRBD2. The CDR3 loop spans 16 amino acids. The germline V gene encodes CDR1 SGHDN and CDR2 FVKESK. V lost 2 bases and J lost 2; bases outside the gene matches: 6. For the CDR3, the DNA is TGTGCCAGCAGCCAAATAGGGCTAGCGGGACAAGAGACCCAGTACTTC. As protein: CASSQIGLAGQETQYF.

CDR3 sequence reads: CASSDPSVSYNEQFF. The CDR3 nucleotides are TGTGCCAGCAGCGATCCTAGCGTAAGCTACAATGAGCAGTTCTTC. The V and J genes are TRBV7-3 and TRBJ2-1, with D perhaps matching TRBD2 (6 bases). Germline values: CDR1 SGHTA, CDR2 FQGTGA. CDR3 length: 15 residues. V was cut by 5 bases and J by 3 bases, with 14 bases left in between.

J is TRBJ2-1 and V is TRBV7-2; D remains unclear. V lost 2 bases and J 6 bases, leaving 14 bases between the germline ends. Germline-derived CDR1 and CDR2 are SGHTA and FQGNSA. The CDR3 runs 15 residues. CDR3 DNA sequence: TGTGCCAGCAGCTTACCGAGGATTACCCTCAATGAGCAGTTCTTC. Amino acid sequence: CASSLPRITLNEQFF.

The V gene is TRBV28, the J gene TRBJ2-7; D ambiguous. V lost 5 bases to trimming and J lost 0 bases, with 8 bases between them. In germline, CDR1 is MDHEN, CDR2 SYDVKM. The CDR3 has 13 amino acids. The CDR3 nucleotides read TGTGCCAGCAGTGCATCGAGCTCCTACGAGCAGTACTTC. This gives the protein CASSASSSYEQYF.

The V and J genes are TRBV19 and TRBJ1-3; D remains ambiguous. Trimming took 3 bases from V and 4 from J, leaving 4 bases between them. CDR1 is LNHDA and CDR2 is SQIVND in the germline V gene (reference sequence). The CDR3 spans 12 residues. The CDR3 loop is CASSIEGNTIYF. CDR3 bases: TGTGCCAGTAGTATTGAAGGAAACACCATATATTTT. The full variable domain, rest sourced from reference TRBV19 and TRBJ1-3, is DGGITQSPKYLFRKEGQNVTLSCEQNLNHDAMYWYRQDPGQGLRLIYYSQIVNDFQKGDIAEGYSVSREKKESFPLTVTSAQKNPTAFYLCASSIEGNTIYFGEGSWLTVV.

This rearrangement joins TRBV7-8 to TRBJ1-6; D unclear. Germline lookup yields CDR1 SGHVS and CDR2 FQNEAQ. The CDR3 has 17 amino acids. The V and J ends lost 5 bases and 0 bases respectively, with 14 bases between them. Here the CDR3 DNA reads TGTGCCAGCAGCGCTGACACGCCGAGCTCCTATAATTCACCCCTCCACTTT. It specifies CASSADTPSSYNSPLHF.

The rearrangement links TRBV9 to TRBJ1-5; TRBD1 matches at 7 bases. CDR3 length equals 15 residues. CDR1 is SGDLS, CDR2 YYNGEE, per germline. V lost 4 bases, J lost 2 bases, and 6 bases stayed unmatched. CDR3 in DNA: TGTGCCAGCAGCCCGACAGGGAAGGGCAATCAGCCCCAGCATTTT. Amino acids: CASSPTGKGNQPQHF.

The gene calls are TRBV30 and TRBJ2-2; tentatively, D is TRBD1 (5 bases). Germline lookup yields CDR1 GTSNPN and CDR2 SVGIG (reference sequence). Trimming took off 3 bases at V and 7 bases at J, with 12 bases between the two ends. The CDR3 runs 13 residues. CDR3: CAWSRQGNGELFF. For the CDR3, the DNA is TGTGCCTGGAGCCGGCAGGGTAACGGGGAGCTGTTTTTT.

The chain combines TRBV29-1 with TRBJ2-6; possible D gene TRBD2, 6 bases. Germline assignment: CDR1 SQVTM and CDR2 ANQGSEA. V was shortened by 7 bases and J by 2 bases, with 21 bases between the two germline ends. CDR3 size: 17 residues. The CDR3 protein is CSGLFLGPGAGANVLTF. DNA of the CDR3: TGCAGCGGCCTGTTTCTTGGTCCGGGGGCTGGGGCCAACGTCCTGACTTTC. Filled out from reference TRBV29-1 and TRBJ2-6, the complete variable domain reads SAVISQKPSRDICQRGTSLTIQCQVDSQVTMMFWYRQQPGQSLTLIATANQGSEATYESGFVIDKFPISRPNLTFSTLTVSNMSPEDSSIYLCSGLFLGPGAGANVLTFGAGSRLTVL.

This clone was found once. The chain joins TRBV19 to TRBJ2-1; D is possibly TRBD2 (6 bases). Trimming took 4 bases from V and 4 from J, leaving 14 bases between them. Per germline, CDR1 LNHDA and CDR2 SQIVND (reference sequence). The CDR3 length is 15 residues. The CDR3 DNA reads as TGTGCCAGTAGTAGAGGGACTGGCCAATACAATGAGCAGTTCTTC. Protein: CASSRGTGQYNEQFF.

In this sample, this clone turned up a few times. V usage is TRBV5-1 and J usage is TRBJ2-3, with D perhaps matching TRBD1 or TRBD2 (5 bases each). The germline V gene encodes CDR1 SGHRS and CDR2 YFSETQ. V was cut by 4 bases and J by 2 bases, with 17 bases left in between. The CDR3 covers 16 residues. In nucleotides, the CDR3 is TGCGCCAGCAGCCCAAGACCGGGGCTAGCCACAGATACGCAGTATTTT. Its translation: CASSPRPGLATDTQYF.

This chain connects TRBV7-2 to TRBJ2-1, with 10 bases that match TRBD2. The germline gives CDR1 SGHTA, CDR2 FQGNSA. The CDR3 length is 15 residues. The V segment lost 2 bases and the J segment 8 bases; nucleotides outside the gene matches: 6. The CDR3 DNA is TGTGCCAGCAGCTTAACGGCTAGCGGGGGAGATGAGCAGTTCTTC. Translated: CASSLTASGGDEQFF. Full variable domain (rest looked up from reference TRBV7-2 and TRBJ2-1): GAGVSQSPSNKVTEKGKDVELRCDPISGHTALYWYRQSLGQGLEFLIYFQGNSAPDKSGLPSDRFSAERTGGSVSTLTIQRTQQEDSAVYLCASSLTASGGDEQFFGPGTRLTVL.

This clone was seen a handful of times. The chain recombines TRBV4-3 with TRBJ1-6; D is perhaps TRBD1 (6 bases). The CDR3 contains 15 residues. Germline V gives CDR1 LGHNA, CDR2 YSLEER. V was shortened by 1 base and J by 4 bases, with 8 bases between the two germline ends. The CDR3: CASSQGGAYNSPLHF. The CDR3 bases are TGCGCCAGCAGCCAAGGGGGGGCGTATAATTCACCCCTCCACTTT.

The rearrangement joins TRBV27 to TRBJ2-5; 11 bases map to TRBD2. The J segment lost 4 bases and the V segment lost 4 bases, leaving 2 bases of the junction unmatched. The CDR3 spans 14 residues. Germline V CDR1 and CDR2: MNHEY, SMNVEV (reference sequence). The CDR3 DNA reads TGTGCCAGCAGTTCTCTAGCGGGAGGAGAGACCCAGTACTTC. Translating it yields CASSSLAGGETQYF.

This clone was seen once. This rearrangement joins TRBV9 to TRBJ2-1; 8 bases are shared with TRBD2. The CDR3 is made up of 12 amino acids. V lost 6 bases and J lost 9; bases outside the gene matches: 5. Germline CDR1 SGDLS, CDR2 YYNGEE. This chain's CDR3 is CASNLGRGEQFF. DNA of the CDR3: TGTGCCAGCAATCTCGGGAGGGGTGAGCAGTTCTTC.

The gene calls are TRBV5-5 and TRBJ2-3; D is ambiguous. CDR3 length equals 15 residues. Germline V gene lookup returns CDR1 SGHKS and CDR2 YYEKEE (reference sequence). The V and J ends lost 0 bases and 0 bases respectively, with 8 bases between them. Here the CDR3 DNA reads TGTGCCAGCAGCTTGGTATGGGGAAGCACAGATACGCAGTATTTT. This codes for CASSLVWGSTDTQYF.

The chain combines TRBV2 with TRBJ1-3; TRBD1 matches at 8 bases. The germline V gene encodes CDR1 SNHLY and CDR2 FYNNEI. This CDR3 spans 17 amino acids. Trimming took 2 bases from V and 2 from J; bases not matched to a gene: 8. CDR3: CASSELGSRGPGNTIYF. As DNA, the CDR3 is TGTGCCAGCAGTGAATTGGGGTCCAGGGGGCCTGGAAACACCATATATTTT.

V and J are TRBV5-1 and TRBJ1-1; D not certain. The germline V and J ends were trimmed by 0 bases and 5 bases, with 11 bases remaining between them. This CDR3 is built from 14 residues. Germline CDR1 SGHRS, CDR2 YFSETQ. In DNA, the CDR3 is TGCGCCAGCAGCTTGGTTGAAGCAAGAACTGAAGCTTTCTTT. It is translated as CASSLVEARTEAFF.

V is TRBV9 and J is TRBJ2-1; no reliable D call. The germline CDR1 and CDR2 sequences are SGDLS and YYNGEE. The CDR3 runs 14 residues. V shed 0 bases and J shed 6 bases, with 10 bases lying between them. The CDR3 loop reads CASSVDRIANEQFF. The CDR3 nucleotides read TGTGCCAGCAGCGTAGACCGTATAGCCAATGAGCAGTTCTTC. Using reference TRBV9 and TRBJ2-1 for the parts outside the CDR3, the full variable domain is DSGVTQTPKHLITATGQRVTLRCSPRSGDLSVYWYQQSLDQGLQFLIQYYNGEERAKGNILERFSAQQFPDLHSELNLSSLELGDSALYFCASSVDRIANEQFFGPGTRLTVL.

The chain links TRBV10-3 to TRBJ2-3; 10 positions agree with TRBD1. The CDR3 length is 16 residues. Germline loops: CDR1 ENHRY, CDR2 SYGVKD. With V trimmed by 4 bases and J by 5 bases, 9 bases remained unmatched. The CDR3 DNA sequence: TGTGCCATCAGTGCATACGCCGGGACAGGGGTAGATACGCAGTATTTT. Protein product: CAISAYAGTGVDTQYF.

The genes are TRBV5-1 and TRBJ2-2, with D tentatively TRBD2 (5 bases). CDR3 length equals 15 residues. The germline CDR1 and CDR2 sequences are SGHRS and YFSETQ. With 1 base removed from V and 6 bases from J, the gap between germline ends came to 13 bases. The chain's CDR3 is CASSLLGSGSGELFF. DNA for the CDR3: TGCGCCAGCAGCTTGCTCGGTTCGGGGTCCGGGGAGCTGTTTTTT.